This TCR beta chain emerged from a study of cytomegalovirus exposure and HLA in healthy donors. Trimming removed 3 bases at V and 6 bases at J, with 7 bases between. CDR3 size: 11 residues. Germline V CDR1 and CDR2: SGDLS, YYNGEE. Note on this clone: Its target is not known.

Study findings and constraints: Specificity of a few CMV-associated chains for CMV antigens was verified in vitro.

The donors belonged to the roughly 120-subject validation cohort, separate from the roughly 670-subject first cohort. The repertoire was sequenced with immunoSEQ multiplex PCR; TCRdb's copy has only in-frame clones and lacks some. The top ten hold 0.8% to 0.85% of the sample, which has about 360,000 clones, about nine tenths seen once. The source is a woman younger than 30 in good health and CMV-seronegative. The specimen sequenced was PBMCs. The chain couples TRBV9 to TRBJ2-7; tentatively, D is TRBD1 (5 bases). In DNA form, the CDR3 reads TGTGCCAGCAGCGGGGGCGGCGAGCAGTACTTC. Its protein is CASSGGGEQYF.